A selection of T cell receptor beta chains follows, all from one sample in a study of cytomegalovirus exposure and HLA in healthy donors. Here immunoSEQ multiplex PCR was the method, and the copy in TCRdb shows in-frame clones only, minus some. The sample consists of about 140,000 clones, around 80% of them appearing once. Sequencing was carried out using PBMCs. These receptors were taken from a middle-aged woman in good health and CMV-seronegative. Both conserved end residues are part of each CDR3. A D gene is named only where the DNA matches it firmly. Size values are once, few and many counts, or a class for expanded clones, and some rows have none.

-	TRBV28	TRBJ2-3	17	TRBD2	CASSLFSSGKFTDTQYF	TGTGCCAGCAGTTTATTTTCTAGCGGGAAATTCACAGATACGCAGTATTTT
-	TRBV10-3	TRBJ1-1	14	-	CAISDISGNTEAFF	TGTGCCATCAGTGATATATCGGGGAACACTGAAGCTTTCTTT
-	TRBV7-2	TRBJ2-7	15	-	CASSQAIQRSYEQYF	TGTGCCAGCAGCCAGGCAATTCAACGCTCCTACGAGCAGTACTTC
-	TRBV19	TRBJ1-1	14	TRBD1	CATRLTGASAEAFF	TGTGCCACCCGCTTGACAGGGGCCTCCGCTGAAGCTTTCTTT
once	TRBV7-9	TRBJ2-7	15	TRBD2	CASSLASGRINEQYF	TGTGCCAGCAGCTTAGCTAGCGGGAGAATCAACGAGCAGTACTTC
-	TRBV11-2	TRBJ1-3	16	-	CASSLAVGWAGNTIYF	TGTGCCAGCAGCTTGGCCGTGGGCTGGGCTGGAAACACCATATATTTT
-	TRBV7-8	TRBJ2-7	11	-	CASSAHGEQYF	TGTGCCAGCAGCGCGCATGGCGAGCAGTACTTC
-	TRBV19	TRBJ1-2	15	-	CASSIPQVTIYGYTF	TGTGCCAGTAGTATTCCACAGGTCACCATCTATGGCTACACCTTC
-	TRBV5-1	TRBJ2-2	15	TRBD1	CASSPGTGIAGELFF	TGCGCCAGCAGCCCGGGGACAGGGATCGCCGGGGAGCTGTTTTTT
-	TRBV7-6	TRBJ2-1	17	TRBD2	CASSSTGGGAFSNEQFF	TGTGCCAGCAGCTCTACCGGCGGGGGGGCGTTTTCCAATGAGCAGTTCTTC
few	TRBV15	TRBJ1-5	17	-	CATSRAGTPRSNQPQHF	TGTGCCACCAGCAGAGCCGGGACACCAAGAAGCAATCAGCCCCAGCATTTT
-	TRBV28	TRBJ1-5	17	TRBD1	CASSYQDRGFSNQPQHF	TGTGCCAGCAGTTACCAGGACAGGGGCTTTAGCAATCAGCCCCAGCATTTT
once	TRBV19	TRBJ2-5	16	TRBD1	CASSDNRGRSLETQYF	TGTGCCAGTAGTGATAACAGGGGCCGGAGTTTAGAGACCCAGTACTTC
-	TRBV29-1	TRBJ2-2	14	-	CSALLQANTGELFF	TGCAGCGCCCTGCTGCAGGCTAACACCGGGGAGCTGTTTTTT
-	TRBV5-4	TRBJ1-1	15	TRBD1	CASSTMGQMNTEAFF	TGTGCCAGCAGCACTATGGGACAGATGAACACTGAAGCTTTCTTT
-	TRBV19	TRBJ2-5	15	TRBD1	CASSWDRRPQETQYF	TGTGCCAGTAGCTGGGACAGGCGCCCCCAAGAGACCCAGTACTTC
-	TRBV19	TRBJ2-3	16	TRBD2	CASSSRTSGSTDTQYF	TGTGCCAGTAGCAGCCGGACTAGCGGCAGCACAGATACGCAGTATTTT
-	TRBV6-5	TRBJ1-3	16	-	CASSYSTGSSGNTIYF	TGTGCCAGCAGTTACTCGACCGGGTCCTCTGGAAACACCATATATTTT
-	TRBV7-2	TRBJ2-2	16	TRBD2	CASSLLAGANTGELFF	TGTGCCAGCAGCTTGTTAGCGGGGGCGAACACCGGGGAGCTGTTTTTT
-	TRBV19	TRBJ1-2	15	-	CASSISVQANYGYTF	TGTGCCAGTAGTATTTCCGTACAGGCTAACTATGGCTACACCTTC
-	TRBV28	TRBJ1-1	14	-	CASSLTELNTEAFF	TGTGCCAGCAGTTTAACCGAGCTGAACACTGAAGCTTTCTTT
-	TRBV2	TRBJ1-2	17	TRBD1	CASILTGTLGPNYGYTF	TGTGCCAGCATCCTGACAGGGACGTTAGGGCCTAACTATGGCTACACCTTC
once	TRBV20-1	TRBJ2-5	11	-	CSASIEETQYF	TGCAGTGCTAGTATAGAAGAGACCCAGTACTTC
-	TRBV18	TRBJ2-7	14	-	CASSPTLASYEQYF	TGTGCCAGCTCACCTACCCTAGCGTCCTACGAGCAGTACTTC
-	TRBV2	TRBJ2-7	10	TRBD1	CASRVTGVYF	TGTGCCAGCAGGGTGACAGGGGTTTACTTC
-	TRBV4-1	TRBJ2-7	18	-	CASSQARQGNLIPYEQYF	TGCGCCAGCAGCCAGGCCAGGCAGGGGAACCTTATCCCCTACGAGCAGTACTTC
-	TRBV4-1	TRBJ1-2	15	TRBD1	CASSQGTGNPYGYTF	TGCGCCAGCAGCCAAGGGACAGGGAACCCCTATGGCTACACCTTC
-	TRBV2	TRBJ2-2	14	-	CASSDRMNTGELFF	TGTGCCAGCAGTGACAGGATGAACACCGGGGAGCTGTTTTTT